The T cell receptor beta chain described here comes from a study of shared clonotypes between healthy human individuals. On the study more broadly: Three CD4 naive, three CD4 memory, two CD8 naive and one CD8 memory plate were used per donor. Findings and caveats of the study: Naive CD4 clonotypes overlapped across several donors at approximately 5.5%.

The naive CD8 subset, CD45RO-negative cells positively selected for CCR7, excluded terminally differentiated effector memory CD45RA+ cells. HIV-negative, healthy adults without recent acute infections or vaccinations were the donors. The V end lost 4 bases, the J end lost 8 bases, and 15 bases lay between the germline ends. This CDR3 comprises 14 residues. The germline V gene encodes CDR1 SGHVS and CDR2 FNYEAQ. On this clone: Its matching antigen is unknown.

When replicate PCRs were run on sorted subsets, they used 200 ng DNA, about 30,000 T cell genomes. Clones were sequenced by immunoSEQ multiplex PCR, and TCRdb holds only the in-frame ones, with some missing. The sample records around 1,900,000 clones, around 95% being singletons. Specimen: naive CD8+ T cells from PBMCs. The receptor comes from a man aged 18 to 30 in good health. Some clones in this sample may be carry-over from other donors' samples. This chain uses TRBV7-6 with TRBJ2-4; D is possibly TRBD2 (5 bases). For the CDR3, the DNA is TGTGCCAGCAGCTCCCGAGGAGGAGTAGACATTCAGTACTTC. It codes for CASSSRGGVDIQYF. Filled out from reference TRBV7-6 and TRBJ2-4, the complete variable domain reads GAGVSQSPRYKVTKRGQDVALRCDPISGHVSLYWYRQALGQGPEFLTYFNYEAQQDKSGLPNDRFSAERPEGSISTLTIQRTEQRDSAMYRCASSSRGGVDIQYFGAGTRLSVL.